What follows are 13 T cell receptor beta chains derived from one specimen sequenced in a study of radiation and T cells in renal cell carcinoma. Libraries were prepared by immunoSEQ multiplex PCR; TCRdb keeps only in-frame clonotypes and omits some of them. The sample contains about 22,000 clones, more than 75% of which appear only once. Noted time point: baseline pretreatment blood. The treatment here: 15 Gy SBRT to primary tumor, nephrectomy 4 weeks later. The sequenced sample was blood, obtained from a patient whose treatment included radiotherapy and nephrectomy. The receptors here all came from a man aged 55 to 70 with renal cell carcinoma.

The rearrangement links TRBV7-9 to TRBJ1-2, with D uncertain. The CDR3 length is 12 residues. Trimming took 10 bases from V and 8 from J, leaving 17 bases between them. CDR1 and CDR2 (germline): SEHNR, FQNEAQ (reference sequence). The CDR3 is CATHPAAQGYTF. CDR3 DNA sequence: TGTGCCACCCACCCGGCCGCACAAGGCTACACCTTC.

The chain employs TRBV7-8 and TRBJ1-4; D call uncertain. Germline V gene sequence: CDR1 SGHVS, CDR2 FQNEAQ. The CDR3 runs 14 residues. Trimming shortened V by 1 base and J by 8 bases, and 11 bases separated the two germline ends. This CDR3 is CASSLEEVGEKLFF. CDR3 in DNA: TGTGCCAGCAGCTTAGAAGAGGTTGGAGAAAAACTGTTTTTT. The whole variable domain, remainder taken from reference TRBV7-8 and TRBJ1-4, is GAGVSQSPRYKVAKRGQDVALRCDPISGHVSLFWYQQALGQGPEFLTYFQNEAQLDKSGLPSDRFFAERPEGSVSTLKIQRTQQEDSAVYLCASSLEEVGEKLFFGSGTQLSVL.

This sequence joins TRBV7-2 and TRBJ1-5, with a possible D match to TRBD1 (6 bases). The germline V and J ends were trimmed by 6 bases and 3 bases, with 15 bases remaining between them. The germline gives CDR1 SGHTA, CDR2 FQGNSA. The CDR3 sequence is 15 residues long. The CDR3: CASRPGAGPNQPQHF. CDR3 nucleotide sequence: TGTGCCAGCAGACCGGGGGCGGGTCCCAATCAGCCCCAGCATTTT.

The chain uses TRBV2 and TRBJ2-7; D gene unclear. Trimming cost V 4 bases and J 0 bases, with 10 bases left between them. There are 14 residues in the CDR3. The germline V gene has CDR1 SNHLY and CDR2 FYNNEI. CDR3 amino acids: CASSGWLSSYEQYF. CDR3 nucleotide sequence: TGTGCCAGCAGTGGGTGGCTTAGCTCCTACGAGCAGTACTTC.

The chain uses TRBV5-1 and TRBJ2-5; 15 nucleotides line up with TRBD2. From germline, CDR1 is SGHRS and CDR2 YFSETQ. The V segment lost 4 bases and the J segment 5 bases; nucleotides outside the gene matches: 6. The CDR3 spans 16 residues. The CDR3 DNA is TGCGCCAGCAGCCTGGGACTAGCGGGAGGTCGGGAGACCCAGTACTTC. Its translation: CASSLGLAGGRETQYF.

This clone was counted once. V is TRBV5-5 and J is TRBJ2-7; the D is unclear. The CDR3 loop spans 12 amino acids. Germline V gene data show CDR1 as SGHKS and CDR2 as YYEKEE (reference sequence). The V gene lost 1 base and the J gene lost 5 bases, with 7 bases spanning the gap. As DNA, the CDR3 is TGTGCCAGCAGCTTGAAGTTCCACGAGCAGTACTTC. As protein: CASSLKFHEQYF.

The gene calls are TRBV4-2 and TRBJ2-7, with 8 bases fitting TRBD1. This CDR3 region has 17 residues. Unmatched junction bases numbered 9, after V lost 0 bases and J lost 2 bases. Germline lookup yields CDR1 LGHNA and CDR2 YNFKEQ. CDR3: CASSQEARGTGTYEQYF. CDR3 DNA: TGTGCCAGCAGCCAAGAAGCCCGGGGGACAGGCACCTACGAGCAGTACTTC.

This chain joins TRBV29-1 and TRBJ1-1; TRBD1 matches 8 bases. V dropped 7 bases and J dropped 9; count of bases not matched to a gene: 13. CDR3 size: 13 residues. Germline V gene sequence: CDR1 SQVTM, CDR2 ANQGSEA. The CDR3: CSGQGQAGTKAFF. DNA for the CDR3: TGCAGCGGACAGGGACAGGCGGGGACTAAAGCTTTCTTT.

This chain joins TRBV19 and TRBJ1-5; 7 bases match TRBD1. CDR1 LNHDA and CDR2 SQIVND come from the germline V gene (reference sequence). V lost 3 bases, J lost 6 bases, and 5 bases stayed unmatched. This CDR3 has 14 residues. The CDR3 loop is CASSMSGGPQPQHF. As DNA, the CDR3 is TGTGCCAGTAGTATGTCAGGGGGGCCTCAGCCCCAGCATTTT.

V and J are TRBV2 and TRBJ2-1; 9 bases line up with TRBD2. The CDR3 sequence is 14 residues long. The germline V gene has CDR1 SNHLY and CDR2 FYNNEI. V shed 6 bases, J shed 3 bases, and the junction held 3 bases outside the gene matches. CDR3 residues: CASRREGGYNEQFF. The CDR3 nucleotides read TGTGCCAGCAGGCGGGAGGGCGGCTACAATGAGCAGTTCTTC. The full variable domain, in which reference TRBV2 and TRBJ2-1 provide the parts outside the CDR3, is EPEVTQTPSHQVTQMGQEVILRCVPISNHLYFYWYRQILGQKVEFLVSFYNNEISEKSEIFDDQFSVERPDGSNFTLKIRSTKLEDSAMYFCASRREGGYNEQFFGPGTRLTVL.

This chain links TRBV5-4 with TRBJ2-3, with 7 nucleotides matching TRBD2. Germline trimming cut 6 bases from V and 2 bases from J; bases unmatched to any gene: 9. Germline assignment: CDR1 SGHNT and CDR2 YYREEE (reference sequence). The CDR3 sequence is 15 residues long. The CDR3 nucleotides read TGTGCCAGCACCGAAGGACTAGAAAACACAGATACGCAGTATTTT. This sequence encodes CASTEGLENTDTQYF. Filled out from reference TRBV5-4 and TRBJ2-3, the complete variable domain reads ETGVTQSPTHLIKTRGQQVTLRCSSQSGHNTVSWYQQALGQGPQFIFQYYREEENGRGNFPPRFSGLQFPNYSSELNVNALELDDSALYLCASTEGLENTDTQYFGPGTRLTVL.

The chain carries TRBV10-2 and TRBJ2-5, with D maybe TRBD1 (6 bases). Per germline, CDR1 WSHSY and CDR2 SAAADI. This CDR3 is 16 amino acids long. V was shortened by 5 bases and J by 1 base, with 17 bases between the two germline ends. In DNA, the CDR3 is TGCGCCAGCAGTCCTGGACAGACCCTGACCCAAGAGACCCAGTACTTC. Protein sequence: CASSPGQTLTQETQYF.

The J gene is TRBJ1-5, the V gene TRBV7-2; the D is unclear. The V end was cut by 5 bases, the J end by 4 bases, with 6 bases between. The germline V gene has CDR1 SGHTA and CDR2 FQGNSA. The CDR3 covers 12 residues. The CDR3, as DNA: TGTGCCAGCAGCGGGCGGAATCAGCCCCAGCATTTT. It is translated as CASSGRNQPQHF.